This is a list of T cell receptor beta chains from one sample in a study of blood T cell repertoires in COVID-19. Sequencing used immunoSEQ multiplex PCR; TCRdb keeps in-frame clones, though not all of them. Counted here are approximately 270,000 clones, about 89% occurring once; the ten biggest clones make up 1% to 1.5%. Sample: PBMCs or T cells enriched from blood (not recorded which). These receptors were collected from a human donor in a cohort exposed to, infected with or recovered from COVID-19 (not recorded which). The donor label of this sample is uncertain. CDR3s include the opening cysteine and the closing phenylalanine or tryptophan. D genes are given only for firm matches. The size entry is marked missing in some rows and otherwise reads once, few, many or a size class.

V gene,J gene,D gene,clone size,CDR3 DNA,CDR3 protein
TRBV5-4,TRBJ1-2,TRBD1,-,TGTGCCAGCAGCTCACTACAGGGGACGTCGGGCTACACCTTC,CASSSLQGTSGYTF
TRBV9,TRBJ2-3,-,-,TGTGCCAGCAGCTCGGGAACAGGGCTACCTAGCACAGATACGCAGTATTTT,CASSSGTGLPSTDTQYF
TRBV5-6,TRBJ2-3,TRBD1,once,TGTGCCAGCAGCTTGGTTGGACAGGGCACAGATACGCAGTATTTT,CASSLVGQGTDTQYF
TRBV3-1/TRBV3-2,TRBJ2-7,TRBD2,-,TGTGCCAGCAGCCAAGGTGGGAGGGAAGAGCAGTACTTC,CASSQGGREEQYF
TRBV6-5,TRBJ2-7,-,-,TGTGCCAGCCACCCAGGGCAGTCCTACGAGCAGTACTTC,CASHPGQSYEQYF
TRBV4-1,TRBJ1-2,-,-,TGCGCCAGCAGCCAAGAAGTGGGGCGTTCCTATGGCTACACCTTC,CASSQEVGRSYGYTF
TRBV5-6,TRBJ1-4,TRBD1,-,TGTGCCAGCAGCTTGGAGGGGGCGGAGGAAAAACTGTTTTTT,CASSLEGAEEKLFF
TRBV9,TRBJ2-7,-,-,TGTGCCAGCAGCGTAGGGAGTACGGCTTCCTACGAGCAGTACTTC,CASSVGSTASYEQYF
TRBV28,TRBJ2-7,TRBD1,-,TGTGCCAGCAGTAAGACAGGGTACGAGCAGTACTTC,CASSKTGYEQYF
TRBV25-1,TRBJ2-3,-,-,TGTGCCAGCAGTGAGGTAGGACTGGGTAATACGCAGTATTTT,CASSEVGLGNTQYF
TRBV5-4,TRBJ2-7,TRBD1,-,TGTGCCAGCAGCCGGGATCAATGGACAGGAGAGAGCTCCTACGAGCAGTACTTC,CASSRDQWTGESSYEQYF
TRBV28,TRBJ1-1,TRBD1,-,TGTGCCAGCAGTTTGTCTGGCTACAGGGGGCGAAGTGAAGCTTTCTTT,CASSLSGYRGRSEAFF
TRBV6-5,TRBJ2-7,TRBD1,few,TGTGCCAGCAGTCCTTGGACAGGTGTGTCCTACGAGCAGTACTTC,CASSPWTGVSYEQYF
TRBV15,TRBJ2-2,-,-,TGTGCCACCACCGTGGCGGGCCTGAACACCGGGGAGCTGTTTTTT,CATTVAGLNTGELFF
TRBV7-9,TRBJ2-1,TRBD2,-,TGTGCCAGCAGCCCACTAGCGACCCCCAATGAGCAGTTCTTC,CASSPLATPNEQFF
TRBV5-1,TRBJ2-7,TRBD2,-,TGCGCCAGCAGCAGCTCCTGGGGGGGGGACCACGAGCAGTACTTC,CASSSSWGGDHEQYF
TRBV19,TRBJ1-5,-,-,TGTGCCAGTAGTCTCTGGGGGCTCAATCAGCCCCAGCATTTT,CASSLWGLNQPQHF
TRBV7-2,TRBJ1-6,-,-,TGTGCCAGCAGCTTAGCTTCAGGGCGCAATTCACCCCTCCACTTT,CASSLASGRNSPLHF
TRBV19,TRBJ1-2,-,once,TGTGCCAGTAAGGGGGACGATAACTATGGCTACACCTTC,CASKGDDNYGYTF
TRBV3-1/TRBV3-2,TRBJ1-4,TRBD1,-,TGTGCCAGCAGCTACAGACCAGGGGGCCTAACTAATGAAAAACTGTTTTTT,CASSYRPGGLTNEKLFF
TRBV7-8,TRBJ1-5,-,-,TGTGCCAGCAGCTCCACGGGGAACCAGCCCCAGCATTTT,CASSSTGNQPQHF
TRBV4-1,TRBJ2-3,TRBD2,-,TGCGCCAGCAGCCAAAATAGCGGGGTTAGCACAGATACGCAGTATTTT,CASSQNSGVSTDTQYF
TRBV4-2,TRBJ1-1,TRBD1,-,TGTGCCAGCAGCCAAGCAGGGACAGGGGGCGTTGAAGCTTTCTTT,CASSQAGTGGVEAFF
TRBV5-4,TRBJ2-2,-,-,TGTGCCAGCAGCTTCGGGACGAACACCGGGGAGCTGTTTTTT,CASSFGTNTGELFF
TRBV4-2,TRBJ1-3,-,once,TGTGCCAGCAGCCAGGACTGGTCGGGGGTAGGAAACACCATATATTTT,CASSQDWSGVGNTIYF
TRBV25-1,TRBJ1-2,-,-,TGTGCCAGCAGTCGGGGGGTAGTGCGAGGGGATGGCTACACCTTC,CASSRGVVRGDGYTF
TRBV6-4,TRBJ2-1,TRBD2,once,TGTGCCAGCAGTGGGACTAGCGGGGGGGCCAATGAGCAGTTCTTC,CASSGTSGGANEQFF
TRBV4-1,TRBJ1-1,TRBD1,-,TGCGCCAGCAGCCATCCAACAGGGGCCACTGAAGCTTTCTTT,CASSHPTGATEAFF
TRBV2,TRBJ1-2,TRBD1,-,TGTGCCAGCAGTGCTCAGGGGGCGGGCGGCTACACCTTC,CASSAQGAGGYTF
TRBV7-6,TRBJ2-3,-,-,TGTGCCAGCAGCTTACCGACAGATACGCAGTATTTT,CASSLPTDTQYF
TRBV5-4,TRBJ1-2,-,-,TGTGCCAGCAGCCCATTAGGGGGAGTGAGGCTTACTGTTAATGGCTACACCTTC,CASSPLGGVRLTVNGYTF
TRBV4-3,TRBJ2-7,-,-,TGCGCCAGCAGCCAAGATGCCCGGGGGGCGCGGATGCAGTACTTC,CASSQDARGARMQYF
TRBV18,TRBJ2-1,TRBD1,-,TGTGCCAGCTCACTACAGGGGATTTACAATGAGCAGTTCTTC,CASSLQGIYNEQFF
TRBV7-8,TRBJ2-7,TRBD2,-,TGTGCCAGCAGCTCGACTAGCGGGGGCTCCTACGAGCAGTACTTC,CASSSTSGGSYEQYF
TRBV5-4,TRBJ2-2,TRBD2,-,TGTGCCAGCAGCTTTGCGGGGGGGCCATCCGGGGAGCTGTTTTTT,CASSFAGGPSGELFF
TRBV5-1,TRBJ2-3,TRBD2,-,TGCGCCAGCAGCTTGAGACCCCTGAGTGCGGGGGGAAAGGTAGATACGCAGTATTTT,CASSLRPLSAGGKVDTQYF
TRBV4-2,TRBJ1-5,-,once,TGTGCCAGCAGCCAAGATGCCCTGCCCGGTTATAGCAATCAGCCCCAGCATTTT,CASSQDALPGYSNQPQHF
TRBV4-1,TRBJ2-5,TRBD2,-,TGCGCCAGCAGCCAAGAGTCATGGGGGGGGAACCAAGAGACCCAGTACTTC,CASSQESWGGNQETQYF
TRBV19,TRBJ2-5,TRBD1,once,TGTGCCAGTAGTATCAGCCTCGGGCAGGGGGCTTGGGAGACCCAGTACTTC,CASSISLGQGAWETQYF
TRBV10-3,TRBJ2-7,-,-,TGTGCCATCAGTGACACCCGGACAGAGACCACCTACGAGCAGTACTTC,CAISDTRTETTYEQYF
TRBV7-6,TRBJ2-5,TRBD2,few,TGTGCCAGCAGCTCTAGCGGGGGGGTAGAGACCCAGTACTTC,CASSSSGGVETQYF
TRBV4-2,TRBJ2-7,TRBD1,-,TGTGCCAGCAGCCAAGATCTAGACAGGGTTTACGTCTACGAGCAGTACTTC,CASSQDLDRVYVYEQYF
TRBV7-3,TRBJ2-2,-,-,TGTGCCAGCACGGAGGGGGGGCCCGCCGGGGAGCTGTTTTTT,CASTEGGPAGELFF
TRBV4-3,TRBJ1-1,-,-,TGCGCCAGCAGCCTCTTGGTGGGGGGGGGCACTGAAGCTTTCTTT,CASSLLVGGGTEAFF
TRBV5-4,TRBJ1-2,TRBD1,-,TGTGCCAGCAGCTTGTACAGGGGGCCTACCTATGGCTACACCTTC,CASSLYRGPTYGYTF